This TCR beta chain was retrieved from a study of CXCR3-negative and CXCR3-positive naive CD8 T cells. Every individual CD8+ T cell subset underwent sorting in triplicate at approximately 300,000 cells apiece. Germline loops: CDR1 LGHDT, CDR2 YNNKEL (reference sequence). This CDR3 has 16 residues. The authors made the TRB cDNA libraries by 5' RACE using UMI labels. TCRdb re-called the 5' RACE reads and catalogs CDR3 proteins one per entry, DNA excluded. Its listing shows about 8,000 distinct CDR3 sequences. Material: naive CXCR3- CD8+ T cells from blood. Subset defined: CD45RO-CCR7+CD27+CD95- naive CD8+ T cells lacking CXCR3 (TNR3-). The genes are TRBV3-1 and TRBJ2-2; TCRdb returns TRBD2, unconfirmable since there is no DNA. The sequence came from a human donor in good health. Some clones in this sample may be carry-over from other donors' samples. CDR3 region: CASSQRLAGNTGELFF.